The next 15 T cell receptor beta chains were all read from a single sample in a study of T cell responses to AZD1222 COVID-19 vaccine. TCRdb's copy holds only in-frame clones and misses some; the assay was immunoSEQ multiplex PCR. The table lists roughly 200,000 clones, over 80% of them singletons. Sequencing was performed on peripheral blood, taken on day 0 of AZD1222 vaccination. These receptors came from an adult in good health.

J is TRBJ2-5 and V is TRBV5-4; 11 bases are shared with TRBD2. CDR3 length: 16 residues. Germline CDR1 SGHNT, CDR2 YYREEE (reference sequence). With V trimmed by 0 bases and J by 1 base, 2 bases remained unmatched. The CDR3 region has the DNA TGTGCCAGCAGCTTGGGACTAGCGGGGCCCCAAGAGACCCAGTACTTC. Translation: CASSLGLAGPQETQYF.

This clone turned up a few times. The chain couples TRBV6-5 to TRBJ1-3; D might be TRBD1 (6 bases). V gave up 2 bases and J gave up 2 bases, with 10 bases separating them. The CDR3 loop spans 15 amino acids. Germline CDR1 and CDR2: MNHEY and SVGAGI. The CDR3 nucleotides read TGTGCCAGCAGTTACGATCGGGGGCCTGGAAACACCATATATTTT. It encodes CASSYDRGPGNTIYF.

This clone was seen once. The V call is TRBV4-1, the J call TRBJ1-1, with TRBD1 identical over 8 bases. The length of the CDR3 is 15 residues. Germline CDR1 is MGHRA and CDR2 is YSYEKL. J lost 0 bases, V lost 4 bases, and 4 bases had no gene match. In DNA, the CDR3 is TGCGCCAGCAGCCGATCAGGGGGCTTGAACACTGAAGCTTTCTTT. It encodes CASSRSGGLNTEAFF.

The gene calls are TRBV7-9 and TRBJ2-7; 7 positions match TRBD2. From germline, CDR1 is SEHNR and CDR2 FQNEAQ (reference sequence). This CDR3 is 14 amino acids long. V trimming: 6 bases; J trimming: 7 bases; junction bases outside the gene matches: 12. Here the CDR3 reads CASSPTRRGGEQYF. The CDR3 DNA sequence: TGTGCCAGCAGTCCTACCCGAAGGGGAGGGGAGCAGTACTTC.

This clone appeared a single time. This chain links TRBV3-1 (or the pseudogene TRBV3-2) with TRBJ2-1; 8 nucleotides agree with TRBD2. V shed 4 bases and J 8 bases; nucleotides not matched to a gene: 13. This CDR3 has 16 amino acids. The germline V gene has CDR1 LGHDT and CDR2 YNNKEL (reference sequence). CDR3 DNA sequence: TGTGCCAGCAGCCCGCCGGGACTAGTCTCATGGGATGAGCAGTTCTTC. Protein: CASSPPGLVSWDEQFF.

The chain has TRBV29-1 and TRBJ1-3; D is ambiguous. This CDR3 region has 13 residues. The germline V gene has CDR1 SQVTM and CDR2 ANQGSEA. Trimming took 3 bases from V and 0 from J, leaving 6 bases between them. The CDR3 bases are TGCAGCGTTGACGGAGCCTCTGGAAACACCATATATTTT. Translation: CSVDGASGNTIYF.

The rearrangement uses TRBV7-8 and TRBJ1-1; D remains ambiguous. Trimming removed 0 bases from V and 4 bases from J, with 6 bases in between. The CDR3 has 13 residues. Germline-derived CDR1 and CDR2 are SGHVS and FQNEAQ. The CDR3 DNA follows: TGTGCCAGCAGCTTAGCTCCGGGCACTGAAGCTTTCTTT. It yields the protein CASSLAPGTEAFF.

This chain uses TRBV3-1 (or the pseudogene TRBV3-2) with TRBJ2-1, with D perhaps matching TRBD1 (5 bases). The CDR3 is 16 residues long. V lost 0 bases and J 6 bases, leaving 15 bases between the germline ends. Germline values: CDR1 LGHDT, CDR2 YNNKEL (reference sequence). The chain's CDR3 is CASSQDRVEGVNEQFF. CDR3 sequence (DNA): TGTGCCAGCAGCCAAGATCGGGTCGAAGGGGTCAATGAGCAGTTCTTC.

V and J are TRBV7-8 and TRBJ1-2; the match to TRBD1 covers 8 bases. The CDR3 totals 15 residues. V lost 6 bases, J lost 6 bases, and 12 bases stayed unmatched. Germline loops: CDR1 SGHVS, CDR2 FQNEAQ. The CDR3 nucleotides are TGTGCCAGCAGTCAACCGGGACAGGCGAGGAATGGCTACACCTTC. This codes for CASSQPGQARNGYTF.

This clone was seen only a few times. The chain uses TRBV3-1 (or the pseudogene TRBV3-2) and TRBJ1-4; TRBD1 matches 10 bases. V gave up 6 bases and J gave up 3 bases; unmatched junction bases: 4. The CDR3 spans 15 residues. Germline V lookup: CDR1 LGHDT, CDR2 YNNKEL (reference sequence). The CDR3 sequence is CASRPGTGANEKLFF. As DNA, the CDR3 is TGTGCCAGCAGGCCCGGGACAGGGGCTAATGAAAAACTGTTTTTT.

This chain links TRBV10-3 with TRBJ1-3; D might be TRBD1 (5 bases). Germline V gives CDR1 ENHRY, CDR2 SYGVKD. Trimming pared 10 bases from V and 0 bases from J, leaving 13 bases between. This CDR3 spans 14 amino acids. CDR3 DNA sequence: TGTGCCACACAACCGGGGGACTCTGGAAACACCATATATTTT. It specifies CATQPGDSGNTIYF.

The chain carries TRBV9 and TRBJ2-7, with a tentative D call TRBD1 (6 bases). Germline values: CDR1 SGDLS, CDR2 YYNGEE. V was shortened by 0 bases and J by 0 bases, with 7 bases between the two germline ends. The CDR3 spans 14 residues. The CDR3 DNA reads TGTGCCAGCAGCGTAGGGGACAACTCCTACGAGCAGTACTTC. It codes for CASSVGDNSYEQYF.

This chain joins TRBV7-8 and TRBJ2-3, with TRBD2 matching 7 bases. Germline CDR1 reads SGHVS; CDR2 reads FQNEAQ. V was clipped by 5 bases and J by 7 bases; unmatched bases: 15. CDR3 length equals 16 residues. The CDR3 DNA sequence: TGTGCCAGCAGCCCCTCGGGGCTCGGACTAGGAAATACGCAGTATTTT. It yields the protein CASSPSGLGLGNTQYF. Combining the CDR3 with reference TRBV7-8 and TRBJ2-3 gives the whole variable domain GAGVSQSPRYKVAKRGQDVALRCDPISGHVSLFWYQQALGQGPEFLTYFQNEAQLDKSGLPSDRFFAERPEGSVSTLKIQRTQQEDSAVYLCASSPSGLGLGNTQYFGPGTRLTVL.

This chain uses TRBV7-6 with TRBJ2-5, with a possible D match to TRBD2 (6 bases). This CDR3 has 15 residues. Germline V gene sequence: CDR1 SGHVS, CDR2 FNYEAQ. V lost 2 bases to trimming and J lost 5 bases, with 15 bases between them. The CDR3 is CASSLSPSVVETQYF. The DNA of the CDR3 is TGTGCCAGCAGCTTATCCCCTAGCGTCGTCGAGACCCAGTACTTC.

Turning to this clone: The sample holds other DNA sequences that translate to the same CDR3. V gene TRBV7-2 combines with J gene TRBJ1-2; tentative D call: TRBD1 (5 bases). Trimming removed 1 base from V and 3 bases from J, with 9 bases in between. The CDR3 totals 14 residues. Germline-derived CDR1 and CDR2 are SGHTA and FQGNSA. The CDR3 loop reads CASSLGGADYGYTF. As DNA, the CDR3 is TGTGCCAGCAGCTTAGGGGGCGCGGACTATGGCTACACCTTC.